The next 28 T cell receptor beta chains were all read from a single sample in a study of CD8+ T cells in alopecia areata. Treatment meaning: oral pan-JAK inhibitor, 5-10 mg twice daily. Following RNA extraction, reverse transcription yielded cDNA that acted as the sequencing template. The assay was immunoSEQ multiplex PCR, and TCRdb's table has in-frame clones only and misses some. The table lists about 180,000 clones, roughly 63% of them singletons. The sequenced sample was CD4+ T cells sorted from blood, obtained at approximately week 56, from a patient treated with tofacitinib. The origin of the receptors is a human donor with alopecia areata.

The rearrangement uses TRBV2 and TRBJ2-6; 8 bases are a match to TRBD2. Germline V gene data show CDR1 as SNHLY and CDR2 as FYNNEI. This CDR3 comprises 16 residues. V gave up 7 bases and J gave up 0 bases; unmatched junction bases: 5. This CDR3 reads CASTFGGASGANVLTF. CDR3 bases: TGTGCCAGCACCTTCGGGGGGGCCTCTGGGGCCAACGTCCTGACTTTC.

Only a few counts were recorded for this clone. This sequence joins TRBV29-1 and TRBJ2-5, with D maybe TRBD2 (5 bases). The CDR3 sequence is 15 residues long. Trimming took 6 bases from V and 3 from J, leaving 20 bases between them. CDR1 and CDR2 (germline): SQVTM, ANQGSEA. CDR3 protein: CSVSRGMGWKETQYF. The CDR3 DNA follows: TGCAGCGTGAGCCGGGGTATGGGGTGGAAAGAGACCCAGTACTTC.

The rearrangement uses TRBV29-1 and TRBJ1-6, with 8 bases fitting TRBD1. Germline CDR1 and CDR2: SQVTM and ANQGSEA. The J segment lost 5 bases and the V segment lost 7 bases, leaving 7 bases of the junction unmatched. The CDR3 loop spans 14 amino acids. CDR3 region: CSARQGMDNSPLHF. The CDR3 DNA follows: TGCAGCGCCCGACAGGGGATGGATAATTCACCCCTCCACTTT. Full variable domain (remainder filled in from reference TRBV29-1 and TRBJ1-6): SAVISQKPSRDICQRGTSLTIQCQVDSQVTMMFWYRQQPGQSLTLIATANQGSEATYESGFVIDKFPISRPNLTFSTLTVSNMSPEDSSIYLCSARQGMDNSPLHFGNGTRLTVT.

V is TRBV14 and J is TRBJ1-2, with D tentatively TRBD1 (5 bases). The V end lost 4 bases, the J end lost 4 bases, and 16 bases lay between the germline ends. The CDR3 sequence is 15 residues long. Germline CDR1 and CDR2: SGHDN and FVKESK. The chain's CDR3 is CASSPAPTDTYGYTF. The CDR3 DNA reads as TGTGCCAGCAGCCCGGCCCCGACAGACACCTATGGCTACACCTTC.

The rearrangement links TRBV5-4 to TRBJ1-2; TRBD1 agrees at 9 bases. Germline V CDR1 and CDR2: SGHNT, YYREEE (reference sequence). CDR3 length: 15 amino acids. With 0 bases clipped from V and 8 bases from J, the junction kept 8 bases outside the gene matches. CDR3 in amino acids: CASSLGRDRVGGYTF. CDR3 DNA: TGTGCCAGCAGCTTGGGCCGGGACAGGGTGGGCGGCTACACCTTC.

The chain couples TRBV29-1 to TRBJ2-1; weak D call: TRBD1 (6 bases). V lost 7 bases to trimming and J lost 5 bases, with 12 bases between them. The germline V gene has CDR1 SQVTM and CDR2 ANQGSEA. This CDR3 is 12 amino acids long. CDR3: CSATGPDNEQFF. CDR3 coding DNA: TGCAGCGCTACAGGGCCTGACAATGAGCAGTTCTTC.

The CDR3 DNA reads TGCGCCAGCAGCCGGCTGCTCCAAGAGACCCAGTACTTC. Translation gives CASSRLLQETQYF. The genes are TRBV4-1 and TRBJ2-5, with D hard to call. The V gene lost 4 bases and the J gene lost 1 base, with 7 bases spanning the gap. The CDR3 has 13 residues. Germline loops: CDR1 MGHRA, CDR2 YSYEKL.

This clone was picked up a small number of times. The chain joins TRBV7-8 to TRBJ2-1; TRBD2 aligns across 10 bases. Per the germline V gene, CDR1 is SGHVS and CDR2 is FQNEAQ. The CDR3 runs to 15 residues. V shed 2 bases and J 10 bases; nucleotides not matched to a gene: 8. The CDR3 region is CASSLFKRGGEEQFF. Here the CDR3 DNA reads TGTGCCAGCAGCTTATTCAAGCGGGGGGGCGAAGAGCAGTTCTTC. The full variable domain, in which reference TRBV7-8 and TRBJ2-1 provide the parts outside the CDR3, is GAGVSQSPRYKVAKRGQDVALRCDPISGHVSLFWYQQALGQGPEFLTYFQNEAQLDKSGLPSDRFFAERPEGSVSTLKIQRTQQEDSAVYLCASSLFKRGGEEQFFGPGTRLTVL.

This clone was found once. The chain links TRBV10-3 to TRBJ2-1; TRBD2 aligns across 7 bases. Germline V lookup: CDR1 ENHRY, CDR2 SYGVKD. V was clipped by 4 bases and J by 0 bases; unmatched bases: 6. The CDR3 covers 16 residues. The CDR3 region is CAISGEASGSYNEQFF. The DNA for the CDR3 is TGTGCCATCAGTGGAGAGGCTAGCGGCTCCTACAATGAGCAGTTCTTC.

The V and J genes are TRBV5-1 and TRBJ2-3; 7 bases are shared with TRBD2. V shed 3 bases and J 6 bases; nucleotides not matched to a gene: 7. This CDR3 comprises 14 residues. The germline CDR1 and CDR2 sequences are SGHRS and YFSETQ. The CDR3 spells CASSSYGGTDTQYF. The CDR3 DNA is TGCGCCAGCAGCTCGTACGGGGGGACGGATACGCAGTATTTT.

The chain carries TRBV30 and TRBJ2-4, with D unresolved. The germline V gene encodes CDR1 GTSNPN and CDR2 SVGIG (reference sequence). The ends were cut back, 3 bases at V and 6 bases at J, with 12 bases in the middle. The CDR3 has 13 residues. CDR3 nucleotide sequence: TGTGCCTGGAGCCCAACCACGGGAAACATTCAGTACTTC. It encodes CAWSPTTGNIQYF.

CDR3 coding DNA: TGCGCCAGCAGCTCGGGACAGGGGGCCAAAAACATTCAGTACTTC. Amino acids: CASSSGQGAKNIQYF. The V call is TRBV5-1, the J call TRBJ2-4; 10 bases map to TRBD1. Losses at the gene ends were 3 bases for V and 1 base for J; bases not matched to a gene: 1. The CDR3 runs to 15 residues. Germline V CDR1 and CDR2: SGHRS, YFSETQ. Full variable domain (missing parts from reference TRBV5-1 and TRBJ2-4): KAGVTQTPRYLIKTRGQQVTLSCSPISGHRSVSWYQQTPGQGLQFLFEYFSETQRNKGNFPGRFSGRQFSNSRSEMNVSTLELGDSALYLCASSSGQGAKNIQYFGAGTRLSVL.

The V call is TRBV4-1, the J call TRBJ2-7; TRBD2 matches 11 bases. Looked up from germline, CDR1 is MGHRA and CDR2 is YSYEKL. V was clipped by 5 bases and J by 1 base; unmatched bases: 4. The CDR3 runs 15 residues. CDR3 sequence: CASSAGLADSYEQYF. DNA of the CDR3: TGCGCCAGCAGCGCGGGACTAGCGGATTCCTACGAGCAGTACTTC.

V usage is TRBV30 and J usage is TRBJ2-5, with 7 bases aligning to TRBD2. The CDR3 has 14 residues. The germline gives CDR1 GTSNPN, CDR2 SVGIG (reference sequence). Trimming at V came to 0 bases and at J to 5 bases, leaving 6 bases not matched to a gene. The CDR3 here is CAWSVLGGRETQYF. CDR3 nucleotide sequence: TGTGCCTGGAGTGTACTGGGGGGGAGGGAGACCCAGTACTTC.

The chain couples TRBV30 to TRBJ1-2; 8 nucleotides match TRBD1. This CDR3 is 17 amino acids long. CDR1 is GTSNPN and CDR2 is SVGIG in the germline V gene (reference sequence). J was trimmed by 6 bases and V by 1 base; bases with no gene match: 16. CDR3 in amino acids: CAWSGRRLTGESHGYTF. The CDR3, as DNA: TGTGCCTGGAGTGGACGAAGATTGACAGGGGAGAGCCATGGCTACACCTTC.

This clone was counted a few times. The chain links TRBV27 to TRBJ2-7; perhaps TRBD1 as D (6 bases). V lost 3 bases and J 5 bases, leaving 11 bases between the germline ends. Per germline, CDR1 MNHEY and CDR2 SMNVEV (reference sequence). This CDR3 contains 13 residues. The CDR3 spells CASSFSYRDEQYF. Written as DNA, the CDR3 is TGTGCCAGCAGTTTCAGCTACAGGGACGAGCAGTACTTC.

The chain employs TRBV25-1 and TRBJ2-5, with TRBD2 matching over 7 bases. J gave up 4 bases and V 3 bases, and 11 bases lay outside the gene matches. Germline assignment: CDR1 MGHDK and CDR2 SYGVNS. CDR3 size: 16 residues. CDR3 DNA sequence: TGTGCCAGCAGTGATGGGAGTACTAGCGAAGCAGAGACCCAGTACTTC. This codes for CASSDGSTSEAETQYF.

The sample holds a few counts of this clone. V and J are TRBV5-8 and TRBJ1-2; no reliable D call. Trimming removed 4 bases from V and 1 base from J, with 8 bases in between. The CDR3 is 13 residues long. CDR1 is SGHTS, CDR2 YDEGEE, per germline. Written as DNA, the CDR3 is TGTGCCAGCAGCGGCAGAGTTAACTATGGCTACACCTTC. It translates to CASSGRVNYGYTF. Combining the CDR3 with reference TRBV5-8 and TRBJ1-2 gives the whole variable domain EAGVTQSPTHLIKTRGQQATLRCSPISGHTSVYWYQQALGLGLQFLLWYDEGEERNRGNFPPRFSGRQFPNYSSELNVNALELEDSALYLCASSGRVNYGYTFGSGTRLTVV.

The chain combines TRBV6-6 with TRBJ1-5, with 7 bases fitting TRBD1. The germline V gene has CDR1 MNHNY and CDR2 SVGAGI (reference sequence). The CDR3 totals 14 residues. Unmatched junction bases numbered 5, after V lost 6 bases and J lost 3 bases. The CDR3 nucleotides read TGTGCCAGCAGCACGACAGGGAACAATCAGCCCCAGCATTTT. Amino acids: CASSTTGNNQPQHF.

This clone was counted a few times. This chain uses TRBV6-5 with TRBJ2-3; D unresolved. Germline lookup yields CDR1 MNHEY and CDR2 SVGAGI. There are 12 residues in the CDR3. V lost 0 bases and J 8 bases, leaving 6 bases between the germline ends. The CDR3 here is CASSYSWGTQYF. The DNA for the CDR3 is TGTGCCAGCAGTTACTCCTGGGGTACGCAGTATTTT.

The chain joins TRBV29-1 to TRBJ1-1, with TRBD1 matching over 7 bases. Trimming at V came to 7 bases and at J to 1 base, leaving 9 bases not matched to a gene. Germline V lookup: CDR1 SQVTM, CDR2 ANQGSEA. The CDR3 totals 14 residues. Here the CDR3 reads CSARSGTENTEAFF. Written as DNA, the CDR3 is TGCAGCGCCCGATCCGGGACAGAGAACACTGAAGCTTTCTTT.

V usage is TRBV5-6 and J usage is TRBJ2-7; D is uncertain. CDR1 is SGHDT, CDR2 YYEEEE, per germline. The length of the CDR3 is 13 residues. Trimming left V 4 bases short and J 3 bases short, with 11 bases between. Written as DNA, the CDR3 is TGTGCCAGCAGCAAGGCTGGTCACTACGAGCAGTACTTC. This sequence encodes CASSKAGHYEQYF.

The chain combines TRBV18 with TRBJ1-1; 8 nucleotides match TRBD1. Germline-derived CDR1 and CDR2 are KGHSH and LQKENI. The CDR3 consists of 16 residues. After removal of 1 base from V and 4 bases from J, the junction contained 8 bases not matched to a gene. The CDR3 coding sequence is TGTGCCAGCTCACCACAGCAGGGGGCAGGGAGCACTGAAGCTTTCTTT. Amino acids: CASSPQQGAGSTEAFF.

V is TRBV27 and J is TRBJ1-6; D unresolved. Germline loops: CDR1 MNHEY, CDR2 SMNVEV (reference sequence). The CDR3 runs to 16 residues. The V end lost 4 bases, the J end lost 8 bases, and 18 bases lay between the germline ends. The CDR3 nucleotides are TGTGCCAGCAGTTGGCTACGGGAGCATTTCGATTCACCCCTCCACTTT. The encoded protein is CASSWLREHFDSPLHF.

V usage is TRBV5-1 and J usage is TRBJ2-1; possibly TRBD2 for D (5 bases). Germline V gene data show CDR1 as SGHRS and CDR2 as YFSETQ. V shed 2 bases and J shed 1 base, with 7 bases lying between them. The CDR3 is 14 amino acids. CDR3 DNA: TGCGCCAGCAGCTTTGAGGGATCCTACAATGAGCAGTTCTTC. Amino acids: CASSFEGSYNEQFF.

Regarding this clone: Other nucleotide sequences in the sample specify the same CDR3. The genes are TRBV30 and TRBJ1-3; no definite D call. The CDR3 has 12 amino acids. Trimming left V 3 bases short and J 1 base short, with 4 bases between. The germline CDR1 and CDR2 sequences are GTSNPN and SVGIG (reference sequence). In DNA form, the CDR3 reads TGTGCCTGGAGGGCGTCTGGAAACACCATATATTTT. Translated, it gives CAWRASGNTIYF.

This clone was seen only a few times. This sequence joins TRBV7-3 and TRBJ2-2, with 14 positions matching TRBD2. From germline, CDR1 is SGHTA and CDR2 FQGTGA. The CDR3 is made up of 20 amino acids. V lost 5 bases, J lost 0 bases, and 11 bases stayed unmatched. This CDR3 reads CASSPSPGLAGEPNTGELFF. Here the CDR3 DNA reads TGTGCCAGCAGCCCGAGCCCGGGACTAGCGGGGGAGCCGAACACCGGGGAGCTGTTTTTT.

J is TRBJ2-7 and V is TRBV15; TRBD2 matches at 7 bases. V dropped 0 bases and J dropped 6; count of bases not matched to a gene: 5. Germline CDR1 LNHNV, CDR2 YYDKDF (reference sequence). This CDR3 comprises 14 residues. CDR3 loop: CATSRDRLAAEQYF. The CDR3 DNA sequence: TGTGCCACCAGCAGAGATCGACTAGCAGCCGAGCAGTACTTC.